These 15 T cell receptor beta chains came from one sample sequenced in a study of blood T cell repertoires in COVID-19. Using immunoSEQ multiplex PCR, the repertoire was profiled, and TCRdb retains in-frame clones only, with some absent. The sample yields approximately 250,000 clones, approximately 90% seen once. Sample: PBMCs or T cells enriched from blood (not recorded which). These receptor sequences come from a man aged 40-55 years who had been exposed to COVID-19.

The chain carries TRBV28 and TRBJ1-4; TRBD1 is a possible D gene (5 bases). With 7 bases removed from V and 5 bases from J, the gap between germline ends came to 11 bases. This CDR3 has 13 amino acids. Per germline, CDR1 MDHEN and CDR2 SYDVKM. CDR3: CASISAGNEKLFF. The CDR3 bases are TGTGCCAGCATCAGTGCAGGGAATGAAAAACTGTTTTTT.

This clone was detected once. The CDR3 sequence is CASSHNLQGARGYTF. CDR3 bases: TGTGCCAGCAGCCACAATTTACAGGGGGCAAGGGGCTACACCTTC. The chain has TRBV7-9 and TRBJ1-2; 9 bases are a match to TRBD1. The germline gives CDR1 SEHNR, CDR2 FQNEAQ (reference sequence). Germline trimming cut 5 bases from V and 8 bases from J; bases unmatched to any gene: 12. This CDR3 has 15 amino acids.

The J gene is TRBJ2-7, the V gene TRBV2; the match to TRBD1 covers 8 bases. The CDR3 totals 16 residues. Trimming at V came to 4 bases and at J to 6 bases, leaving 14 bases not matched to a gene. Per germline, CDR1 SNHLY and CDR2 FYNNEI. The CDR3 nucleotides are TGTGCCAGCAGTGGAGACGACAGGGGACGGATTTCCGAGCAGTACTTC. Translating it yields CASSGDDRGRISEQYF.

This clone has just one count. The rearrangement links TRBV12-3 or TRBV12-4 to TRBJ1-5, with TRBD1 as a possible D gene (5 bases). The CDR3 sequence is 13 residues long. Trimming took off 5 bases at V and 6 bases at J, with 11 bases between the two ends. The CDR3 sequence is CASSQTRAQPQHF. DNA for the CDR3: TGTGCCAGCAGTCAGACCAGGGCTCAGCCCCAGCATTTT.

The chain joins TRBV5-1 to TRBJ2-1, with 10 positions matching TRBD2. Trimming took 2 bases from V and 3 from J; bases not matched to a gene: 11. The germline CDR1 and CDR2 sequences are SGHRS and YFSETQ. CDR3 size: 18 residues. The CDR3 sequence: CASSFRMPGLALYNEQFF. CDR3 nucleotide sequence: TGCGCCAGCAGCTTTCGCATGCCGGGACTAGCGCTCTACAATGAGCAGTTCTTC. Combining the CDR3 with reference TRBV5-1 and TRBJ2-1 gives the whole variable domain KAGVTQTPRYLIKTRGQQVTLSCSPISGHRSVSWYQQTPGQGLQFLFEYFSETQRNKGNFPGRFSGRQFSNSRSEMNVSTLELGDSALYLCASSFRMPGLALYNEQFFGPGTRLTVL.

This chain uses TRBV27 with TRBJ1-6; the match to TRBD1 covers 7 bases. This CDR3 spans 14 amino acids. V was pared by 3 bases and J by 14 bases, with 10 bases of the junction left unmatched. In germline, CDR1 is MNHEY, CDR2 SMNVEV (reference sequence). CDR3 in amino acids: CASSLSDRSRTLHF. The CDR3 DNA reads as TGTGCCAGCAGTTTGTCGGACAGGTCACGGACCCTCCACTTT.

This chain links TRBV4-1 with TRBJ1-6; 9 nucleotides align to TRBD1. The CDR3 sequence is 15 residues long. The germline V gene encodes CDR1 MGHRA and CDR2 YSYEKL. Trimming cost V 5 bases and J 9 bases; bases outside gene matches: 8. The CDR3 sequence is CASSTPGQGGSPLHF. CDR3 sequence (DNA): TGCGCCAGCAGCACCCCGGGACAGGGTGGTTCACCCCTCCACTTT.

The CDR3 sequence: CASSLAMGTKDEQYF. CDR3 in DNA: TGTGCCAGCAGCTTAGCGATGGGGACAAAAGACGAGCAGTACTTC. The rearrangement uses TRBV7-7 and TRBJ2-7, with a tentative D call TRBD1 (6 bases). Looked up from germline, CDR1 is SSHAT and CDR2 is FNYEAQ (reference sequence). The V end lost 0 bases, the J end lost 5 bases, and 14 bases lay between the germline ends. The CDR3 is 15 amino acids.

The chain is built from TRBV29-1 and TRBJ2-7; D not resolved. The CDR3 has 11 residues. CDR1 SQVTM and CDR2 ANQGSEA come from the germline V gene. The V end was cut by 4 bases, the J end by 0 bases, with 4 bases between. CDR3: CSVVSSYEQYF. The CDR3 nucleotides read TGCAGCGTTGTCAGCTCCTACGAGCAGTACTTC.

The chain employs TRBV28 and TRBJ1-2; 10 bases align to TRBD1. Trimming at V came to 5 bases and at J to 2 bases, leaving 8 bases not matched to a gene. Germline V CDR1 and CDR2: MDHEN, SYDVKM. The CDR3 covers 16 residues. The CDR3, as DNA: TGTGCCAGCAGTACTCCACGGACAGGGGGAAACTATGGCTACACCTTC. Its protein is CASSTPRTGGNYGYTF.

CDR3 in amino acids: CASSVGSHNYGYTF. The CDR3 nucleotides are TGTGCCAGCAGCGTAGGGTCACACAACTATGGCTACACCTTC. The genes are TRBV9 and TRBJ1-2; no clear D gene. The CDR3 covers 14 residues. CDR1 is SGDLS and CDR2 is YYNGEE in the germline V gene. V shed 0 bases and J shed 2 bases, with 8 bases lying between them.

J is TRBJ2-5 and V is TRBV7-9; TRBD1 aligns across 9 bases. The length of the CDR3 is 15 residues. V dropped 4 bases and J dropped 4; count of bases not matched to a gene: 7. Germline CDR1 is SEHNR and CDR2 is FQNEAQ (reference sequence). The CDR3: CASSWGQGGGETQYF. Here the CDR3 DNA reads TGTGCCAGCAGCTGGGGACAGGGAGGGGGAGAGACCCAGTACTTC.

V and J are TRBV30 and TRBJ1-1; D is possibly TRBD1 (5 bases). CDR3 length: 13 amino acids. V gave up 4 bases and J gave up 1 base, with 10 bases separating them. The germline CDR1 and CDR2 sequences are GTSNPN and SVGIG (reference sequence). For the CDR3, the DNA is TGTGCCTGGACTCGCGGACAGAACACTGAAGCTTTCTTT. Translated, it gives CAWTRGQNTEAFF.

The rearrangement joins TRBV30 to TRBJ2-1; 8 bases agree with TRBD2. From germline, CDR1 is GTSNPN and CDR2 SVGIG (reference sequence). V trimming: 3 bases; J trimming: 16 bases; junction bases outside the gene matches: 14. The CDR3 totals 13 residues. CDR3 DNA sequence: TGTGCCTGGAGCGGGGTAGCAGCCCGGGGGGGTTTCTTC. It encodes CAWSGVAARGGFF. The complete variable domain, with remaining parts taken from reference TRBV30 and TRBJ2-1, reads SQTIHQWPATLVQPVGSPLSLECTVEGTSNPNLYWYRQAAGRGLQLLFYSVGIGQISSEVPQNLSASRPQDRQFILSSKKLLLSDSGFYLCAWSGVAARGGFFGPGTRLTVL.

The chain carries TRBV5-1 and TRBJ2-1; no reliable D call. V was pared by 1 base and J by 0 bases, with 8 bases between. The germline CDR1 and CDR2 sequences are SGHRS and YFSETQ. The CDR3 is 15 amino acids. CDR3 bases: TGCGCCAGCAGCTTGATATCGGTCTCCTACAATGAGCAGTTCTTC. Its protein is CASSLISVSYNEQFF.